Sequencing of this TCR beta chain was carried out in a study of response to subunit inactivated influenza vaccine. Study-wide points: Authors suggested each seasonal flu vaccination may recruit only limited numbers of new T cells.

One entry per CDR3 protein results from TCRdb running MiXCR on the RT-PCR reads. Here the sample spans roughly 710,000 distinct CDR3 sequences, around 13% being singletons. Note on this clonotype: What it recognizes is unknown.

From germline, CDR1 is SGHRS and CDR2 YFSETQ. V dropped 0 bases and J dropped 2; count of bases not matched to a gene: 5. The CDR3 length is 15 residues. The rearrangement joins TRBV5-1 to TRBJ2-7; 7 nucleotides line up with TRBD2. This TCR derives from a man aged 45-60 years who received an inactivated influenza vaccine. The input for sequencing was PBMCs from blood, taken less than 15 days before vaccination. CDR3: CASSLGGGMAYEQYF. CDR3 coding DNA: TGCGCCAGCAGCTTGGGCGGGGGAATGGCCTACGAGCAGTACTTC.